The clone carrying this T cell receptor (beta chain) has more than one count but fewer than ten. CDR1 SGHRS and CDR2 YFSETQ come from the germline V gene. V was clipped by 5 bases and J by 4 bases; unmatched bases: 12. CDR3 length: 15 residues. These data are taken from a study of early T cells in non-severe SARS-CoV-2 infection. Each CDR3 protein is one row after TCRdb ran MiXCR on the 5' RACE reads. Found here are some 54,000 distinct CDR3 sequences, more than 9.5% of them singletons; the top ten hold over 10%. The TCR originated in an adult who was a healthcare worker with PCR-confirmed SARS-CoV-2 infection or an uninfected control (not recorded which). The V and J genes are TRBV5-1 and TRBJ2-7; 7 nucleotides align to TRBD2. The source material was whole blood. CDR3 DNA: TGCGCCAGCAGTTTAGGCCCGGGACTATCTTACGAGCAGTACTTC. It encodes CASSLGPGLSYEQYF.